This T cell receptor beta chain came from a study of CD8 T cells in Susac syndrome. For the study at large: Patients with Susac syndrome were therapy-naive, on corticosteroids, or on intravenous immunoglobulin alone at blood draw.

Random hexamers primed reverse transcription of about 0.45 to 1 ug RNA. TCRdb re-analysed the immunoSEQ multiplex PCR reads in MiXCR, keeping a single row per CDR3 protein. The data contain 75,000 or so distinct CDR3 sequences, 94% of them singletons. Germline CDR1 LGHDT, CDR2 YNNKEL (reference sequence). With 5 bases removed from V and 0 bases from J, the gap between germline ends came to 14 bases. The CDR3 length is 15 residues. V gene TRBV3-1 combines with J gene TRBJ2-7; tentative D call: TRBD2 (6 bases). The material sequenced was CD8+ T cells from PBMCs. The TCR was taken from a human donor with Susac syndrome. The CDR3 is CASSLRDLSSYEQYF. Here the CDR3 DNA reads TGTGCCAGCAGCTTACGGGACTTGAGCTCCTACGAGCAGTACTTC.